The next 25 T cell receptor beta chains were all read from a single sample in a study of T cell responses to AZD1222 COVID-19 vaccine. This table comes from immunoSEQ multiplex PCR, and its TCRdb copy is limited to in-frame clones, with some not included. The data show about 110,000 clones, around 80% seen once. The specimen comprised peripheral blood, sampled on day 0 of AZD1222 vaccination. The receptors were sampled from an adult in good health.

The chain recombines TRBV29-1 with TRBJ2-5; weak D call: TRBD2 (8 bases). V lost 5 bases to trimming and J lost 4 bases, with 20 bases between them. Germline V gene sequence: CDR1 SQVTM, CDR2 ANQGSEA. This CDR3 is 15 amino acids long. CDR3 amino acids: CSVSRTGAGGETQYF. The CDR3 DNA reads TGCAGCGTTAGTCGCACAGGGGCGGGAGGAGAGACCCAGTACTTC.

The CDR3 is CASSSSGGGRGNQPQHF. CDR3 in DNA: TGTGCCAGCAGCTCAAGCGGAGGGGGAAGAGGCAATCAGCCCCAGCATTTT. J is TRBJ1-5 and V is TRBV7-9; maybe TRBD1 (6 bases). The CDR3 covers 17 residues. The germline gives CDR1 SEHNR, CDR2 FQNEAQ (reference sequence). V was clipped by 4 bases and J by 2 bases, with 18 bases between them.

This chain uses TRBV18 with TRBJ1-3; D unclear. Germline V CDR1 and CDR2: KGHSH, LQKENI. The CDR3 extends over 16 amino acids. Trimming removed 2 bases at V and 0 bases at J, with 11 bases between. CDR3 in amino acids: CASSPEHRNSGNTIYF. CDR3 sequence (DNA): TGTGCCAGCTCACCAGAGCACCGAAACTCTGGAAACACCATATATTTT.

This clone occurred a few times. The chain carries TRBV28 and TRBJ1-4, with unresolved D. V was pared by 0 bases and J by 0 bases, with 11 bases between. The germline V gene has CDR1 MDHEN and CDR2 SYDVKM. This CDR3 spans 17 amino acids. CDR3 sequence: CASSLWDVASTNEKLFF. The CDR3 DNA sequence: TGTGCCAGCAGTTTATGGGACGTCGCCTCAACTAATGAAAAACTGTTTTTT.

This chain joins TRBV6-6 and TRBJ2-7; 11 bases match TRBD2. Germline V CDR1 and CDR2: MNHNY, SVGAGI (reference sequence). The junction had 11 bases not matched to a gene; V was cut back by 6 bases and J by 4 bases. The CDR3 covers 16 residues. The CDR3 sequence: CASSSPTSGSGYEQYF. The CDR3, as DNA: TGTGCCAGCAGCTCCCCAACTAGCGGGAGCGGGTACGAGCAGTACTTC.

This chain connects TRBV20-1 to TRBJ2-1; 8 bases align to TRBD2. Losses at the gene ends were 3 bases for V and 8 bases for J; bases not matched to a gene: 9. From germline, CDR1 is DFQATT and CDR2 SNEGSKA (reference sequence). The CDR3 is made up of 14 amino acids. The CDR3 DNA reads TGCAGTGCTAGTCACGGGGGGGCGGTCGATGAGCAGTTCTTC. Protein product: CSASHGGAVDEQFF.

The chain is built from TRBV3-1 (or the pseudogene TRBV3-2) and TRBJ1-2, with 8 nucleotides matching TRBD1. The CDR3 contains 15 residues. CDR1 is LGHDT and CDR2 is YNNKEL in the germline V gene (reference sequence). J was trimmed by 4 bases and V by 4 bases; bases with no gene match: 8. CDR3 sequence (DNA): TGTGCCAGCAGCCTCTCGCACAGGGGGACCTATGGCTACACCTTC. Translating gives CASSLSHRGTYGYTF.

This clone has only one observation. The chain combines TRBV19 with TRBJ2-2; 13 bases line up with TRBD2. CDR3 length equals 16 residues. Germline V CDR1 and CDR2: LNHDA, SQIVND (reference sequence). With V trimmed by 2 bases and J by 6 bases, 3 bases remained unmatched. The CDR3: CASSIPLAGGPGELFF. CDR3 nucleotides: TGTGCCAGTAGTATACCACTAGCGGGAGGGCCCGGGGAGCTGTTTTTT.

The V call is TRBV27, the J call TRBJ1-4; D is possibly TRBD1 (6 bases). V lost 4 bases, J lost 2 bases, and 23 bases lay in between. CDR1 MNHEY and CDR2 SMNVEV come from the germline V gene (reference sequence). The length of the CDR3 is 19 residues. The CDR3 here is CASSSFGQRTSRTNEKLFF. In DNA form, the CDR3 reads TGTGCCAGCAGTTCTTTCGGACAGCGGACCTCTCGGACTAATGAAAAACTGTTTTTT.

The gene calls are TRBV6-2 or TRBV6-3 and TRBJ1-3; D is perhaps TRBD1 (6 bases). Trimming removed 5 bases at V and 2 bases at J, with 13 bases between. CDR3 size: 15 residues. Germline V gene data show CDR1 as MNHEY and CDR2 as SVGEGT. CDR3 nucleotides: TGTGCCAGCAGTCCGGACAGTATCCCTGGAAACACCATATATTTT. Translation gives CASSPDSIPGNTIYF.

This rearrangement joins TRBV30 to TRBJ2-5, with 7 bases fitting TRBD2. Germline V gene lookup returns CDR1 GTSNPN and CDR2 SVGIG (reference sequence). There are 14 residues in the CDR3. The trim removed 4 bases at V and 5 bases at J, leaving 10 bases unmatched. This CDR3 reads CAWNSRGLRETQYF. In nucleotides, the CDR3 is TGTGCCTGGAACTCGCGGGGGTTGCGTGAGACCCAGTACTTC.

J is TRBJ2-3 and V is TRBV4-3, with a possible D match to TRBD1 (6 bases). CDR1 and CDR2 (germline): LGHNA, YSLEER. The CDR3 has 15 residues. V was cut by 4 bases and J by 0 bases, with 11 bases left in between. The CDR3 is CASSRRTASTDTQYF. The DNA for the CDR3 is TGCGCCAGCAGCCGACGGACAGCTAGCACAGATACGCAGTATTTT.

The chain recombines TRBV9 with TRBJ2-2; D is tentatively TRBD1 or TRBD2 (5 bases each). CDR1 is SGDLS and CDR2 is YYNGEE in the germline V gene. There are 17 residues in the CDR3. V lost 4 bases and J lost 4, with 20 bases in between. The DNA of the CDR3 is TGTGCCAGCAGCCTTGGTTTGGCAGGGAGAGCCACCGGGGAGCTGTTTTTT. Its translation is CASSLGLAGRATGELFF.

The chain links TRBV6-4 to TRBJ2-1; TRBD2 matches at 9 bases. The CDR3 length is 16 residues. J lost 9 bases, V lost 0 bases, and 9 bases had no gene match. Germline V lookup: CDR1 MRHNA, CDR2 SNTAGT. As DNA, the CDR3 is TGTGCCAGCAGTGACTCTTTTAGCGGGGGTGGCTTTGAGCAGTTCTTC. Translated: CASSDSFSGGGFEQFF.

CDR3 amino acids: CASSHTGTSGTGDTEAFF. In DNA form, the CDR3 reads TGTGCCAGCAGCCATACAGGAACTTCCGGGACAGGGGACACTGAAGCTTTCTTT. The rearrangement joins TRBV5-5 to TRBJ1-1; 10 bases agree with TRBD1. The CDR3 spans 18 residues. Germline V gives CDR1 SGHKS, CDR2 YYEKEE (reference sequence). The junction had 15 bases not matched to a gene; V was cut back by 4 bases and J by 3 bases.

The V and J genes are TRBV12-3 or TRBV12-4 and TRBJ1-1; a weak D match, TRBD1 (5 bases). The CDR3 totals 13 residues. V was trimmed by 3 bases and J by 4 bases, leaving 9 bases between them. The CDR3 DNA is TGTGCCAGCAGTTTGCAGGGACCCACTGAAGCTTTCTTT. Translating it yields CASSLQGPTEAFF.

The chain's CDR3 is CASKVGQGFSTDTQYF. Written as DNA, the CDR3 is TGCGCCAGCAAAGTCGGACAGGGGTTTAGCACAGATACGCAGTATTTT. V gene TRBV5-1 combines with J gene TRBJ2-3; 9 nucleotides align to TRBD1. The V gene end was trimmed by 6 bases and the J gene end by 0 bases; junction bases not matched to a gene: 8. This CDR3 is 16 amino acids long. Germline assignment: CDR1 SGHRS and CDR2 YFSETQ.

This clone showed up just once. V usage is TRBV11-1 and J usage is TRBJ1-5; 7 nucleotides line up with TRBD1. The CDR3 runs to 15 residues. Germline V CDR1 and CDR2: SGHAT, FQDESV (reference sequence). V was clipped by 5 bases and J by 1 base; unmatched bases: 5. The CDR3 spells CASSLTGESNQPQHF. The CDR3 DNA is TGTGCCAGCAGCCTTACAGGGGAGAGCAATCAGCCCCAGCATTTT.

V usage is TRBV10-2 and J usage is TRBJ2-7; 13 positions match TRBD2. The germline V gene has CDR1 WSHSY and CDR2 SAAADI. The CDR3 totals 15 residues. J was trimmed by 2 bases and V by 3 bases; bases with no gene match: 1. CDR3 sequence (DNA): TGCGCCAGCAGTGATGGACTAGCGGGAGCCTACGAGCAGTACTTC. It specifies CASSDGLAGAYEQYF.

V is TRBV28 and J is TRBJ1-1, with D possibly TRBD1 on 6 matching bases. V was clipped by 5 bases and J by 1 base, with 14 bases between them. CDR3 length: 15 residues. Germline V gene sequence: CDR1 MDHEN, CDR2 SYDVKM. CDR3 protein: CASSVLQGQNTEAFF. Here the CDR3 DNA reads TGTGCCAGCAGTGTCTTACAGGGCCAGAACACTGAAGCTTTCTTT.

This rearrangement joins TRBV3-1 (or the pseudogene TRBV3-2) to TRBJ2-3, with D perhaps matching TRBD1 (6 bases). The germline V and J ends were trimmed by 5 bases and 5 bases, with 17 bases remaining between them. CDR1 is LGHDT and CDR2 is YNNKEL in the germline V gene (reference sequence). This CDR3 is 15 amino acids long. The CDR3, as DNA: TGTGCCAGCAGCTCCCCCGTTCGGGACAAAGATACGCAGTATTTT. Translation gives CASSSPVRDKDTQYF.

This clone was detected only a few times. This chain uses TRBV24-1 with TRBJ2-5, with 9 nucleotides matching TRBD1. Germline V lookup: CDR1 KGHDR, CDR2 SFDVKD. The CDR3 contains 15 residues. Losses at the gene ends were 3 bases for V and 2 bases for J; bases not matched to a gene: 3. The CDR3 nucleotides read TGTGCCACCAGTGATCAAGGACAGGGGCAAGAGACCCAGTACTTC. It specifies CATSDQGQGQETQYF.

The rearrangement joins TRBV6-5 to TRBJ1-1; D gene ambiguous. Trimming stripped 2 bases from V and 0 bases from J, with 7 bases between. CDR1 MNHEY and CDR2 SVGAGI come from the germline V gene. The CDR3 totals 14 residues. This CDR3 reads CASSYPSMNTEAFF. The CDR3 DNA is TGTGCCAGCAGTTACCCCAGCATGAACACTGAAGCTTTCTTT.

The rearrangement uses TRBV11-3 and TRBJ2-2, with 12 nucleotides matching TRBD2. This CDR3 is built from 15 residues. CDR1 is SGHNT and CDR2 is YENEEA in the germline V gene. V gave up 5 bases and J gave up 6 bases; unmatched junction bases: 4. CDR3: CASSRTSGTAGELFF. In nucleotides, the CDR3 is TGTGCCAGCAGCCGGACTAGCGGGACGGCCGGGGAGCTGTTTTTT.

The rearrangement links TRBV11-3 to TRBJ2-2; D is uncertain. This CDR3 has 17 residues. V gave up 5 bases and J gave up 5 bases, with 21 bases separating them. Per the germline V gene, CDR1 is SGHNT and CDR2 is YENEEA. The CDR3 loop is CASSQNDLGLRTGELFF. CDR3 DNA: TGTGCCAGCAGCCAAAACGATCTAGGGTTGCGGACCGGGGAGCTGTTTTTT. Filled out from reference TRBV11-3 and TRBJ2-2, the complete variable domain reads EAGVVQSPRYKIIEKKQPVAFWCNPISGHNTLYWYLQNLGQGPELLIRYENEEAVDDSQLPKDRFSAERLKGVDSTLKIQPAELGDSAVYLCASSQNDLGLRTGELFFGEGSRLTVL.